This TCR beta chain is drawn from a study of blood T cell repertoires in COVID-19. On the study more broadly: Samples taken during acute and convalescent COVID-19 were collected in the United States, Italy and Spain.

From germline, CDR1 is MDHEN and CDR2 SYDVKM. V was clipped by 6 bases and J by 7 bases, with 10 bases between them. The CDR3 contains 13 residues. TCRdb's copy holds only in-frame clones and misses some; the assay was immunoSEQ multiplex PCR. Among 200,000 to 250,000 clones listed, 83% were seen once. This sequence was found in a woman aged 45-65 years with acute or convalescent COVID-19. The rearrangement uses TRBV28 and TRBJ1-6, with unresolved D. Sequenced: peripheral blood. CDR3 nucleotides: TGTGCCAGCAGCCGCCTCGGGAATTCACCCCTCCACTTT. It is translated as CASSRLGNSPLHF.